This TCR beta chain came from a study of immune cell composition in non-small cell lung cancer. Whole-study results and caveats: Tumour TCR-beta clonality showed no significant link to smoking pack-years. In adenocarcinoma, maximal tumour-associated clone frequency tracked TIL tumour reactivity.

Comments on this clone: Its antigen is unknown. The germline gene is not matched at one end of the junction; a read error may be the cause.

Using immunoSEQ multiplex PCR, the repertoire was profiled, and TCRdb retains in-frame clones only, with some absent. The sample includes approximately 500 clones, 80% to 85% of them seen just once. CDR3 size: 13 residues. CDR1 and CDR2 (germline): SGHNT, YYREEE (reference sequence). This rearrangement joins TRBV5-4 to TRBJ2-1; TRBD2 matches at 7 bases. This receptor was identified in a human donor with non-small cell lung cancer. The sample was lung tumor tissue. The CDR3 is CASSVRDYDEQFF. In DNA, the CDR3 is TGTGCCAGCAGCGTCCGGGACTACGATGAGCAGTTCTTC.